This entry is about one T cell receptor (beta chain). These data originate in a study of blood T cell repertoires in COVID-19. Study as a whole: Some COVID-19 samples were acute and others convalescent; all came from the United States, Italy and Spain.

Only in-frame clones appear in the TCRdb table, and some are missing; sequencing was by immunoSEQ multiplex PCR. The sample holds approximately 180,000 clones, around nine tenths seen once. V lost 1 base and J lost 0, with 10 bases in between. CDR3 length equals 16 residues. Looked up from germline, CDR1 is KGHSH and CDR2 is LQKENI. The source material was peripheral blood. The rearrangement uses TRBV18 and TRBJ2-4, with D perhaps TRBD2 (6 bases). This TCR derives from a woman aged 70-85 years with COVID-19, enrolled during active disease. The DNA of the CDR3 is TGTGCCAGCTCACCACGGGACTCCTTAGCCAAAAACATTCAGTACTTC. It specifies CASSPRDSLAKNIQYF.